This passage covers 11 T cell receptor beta chains from one sample sequenced in a study of T cell clonality in common variable immunodeficiency. Profiled with immunoSEQ multiplex PCR; TCRdb holds only in-frame clones, not every one. The record shows fewer than 70,000 clones for this sample, with no singletons present. What was sequenced was peripheral blood mononuclear cells. The receptors originated from a person between 18 and 69 years old in good health.

This clone was recorded many times. The read ends 3 residues shy of where the CDR3 ends; the end is completed using the germline J gene. The chain uses TRBV20-1 and TRBJ1-1; possibly TRBD1 for D (5 bases). Germline V gene lookup returns CDR1 DFQATT and CDR2 SNEGSKA (reference sequence). The CDR3 is 13 residues long. The ends were cut back, 6 bases at V and 3 bases at J, with 14 bases in the middle. The DNA read from the CDR3 is TGCAGTGCACTCGACAGTCTCGACACTGAA. It translates to CSALDSLDTE. The full CDR3 is CSALDSLDTEAFF.

This clone was seen repeatedly, ten times or more. Coverage ceases 3 residues before the CDR3 finishes, and the germline J gene fills in the end. J is TRBJ1-6 and V is TRBV5-1; 9 bases agree with TRBD1. V gave up 5 bases and J gave up 10 bases; unmatched junction bases: 7. Germline CDR1 is SGHRS and CDR2 is YFSETQ. The CDR3 has 14 residues. CDR3 bases read: TGCGCCAGCAGTTCGACAGGGGGGGGGTCACCC. This translates into CASSSTGGGSP. The full CDR3 protein is CASSSTGGGSPLHF.

Many counts were recorded for this clone. The DNA ends 3 residues before the CDR3 does, and the rest of the CDR3 is filled in from the germline J gene. V gene TRBV20-1 combines with J gene TRBJ2-1, with 13 bases that match TRBD2. V lost 0 bases to trimming and J lost 4 bases; unmatched junction nucleotides: 6. This CDR3 has 17 amino acids. Per germline, CDR1 DFQATT and CDR2 SNEGSKA (reference sequence). The DNA read from the CDR3 is TGCAGTGCTAGAGATACTAGCGGGAGGGCAAGTTACAATGAG. As protein: CSARDTSGRASYNE. The CDR3 in its entirety is CSARDTSGRASYNEQFF.

The sample holds many counts of this clone. The read ends 3 residues before the CDR3 terminus; that terminus is restored from the germline J gene. This chain joins TRBV10-3 and TRBJ2-2; weak D call: TRBD1 (5 bases). The CDR3 loop spans 16 amino acids. V gave up 6 bases and J gave up 2 bases, with 16 bases separating them. Germline V gives CDR1 ENHRY, CDR2 SYGVKD. The CDR3 loop reads CAIRNTPTANTGELFF. CDR3 bases read: TGTGCCATCAGGAACACCCCGACAGCTAACACCGGGGAG.

Ten or more counts support this clone. The read finishes 3 residues shy of the CDR3 end, and the germline J gene is used to complete it. The chain uses TRBV5-4 and TRBJ1-3; D is unresolved. V was pared by 0 bases and J by 0 bases, with 10 bases between. CDR3 length: 16 residues. Germline lookup yields CDR1 SGHNT and CDR2 YYREEE (reference sequence). Partial CDR3 DNA: TGTGCCAGCAGCTTGGACAGTACGACCTCTGGAAACACC. Its translation is CASSLDSTTSGNT. The CDR3 in its entirety is CASSLDSTTSGNTIYF.

This clone was recorded many times. The read terminates 3 residues ahead of where the CDR3 ends, so the germline J gene completes it. The V gene is TRBV12-5, the J gene TRBJ2-3; D is undetermined. The CDR3 has 14 amino acids. With 5 bases removed from V and 4 bases from J, the gap between germline ends came to 13 bases. The germline V gene has CDR1 LGHNT and CDR2 FRNRAP. The CDR3 reads CASGPRVGSDTQYF. The sequenced CDR3 bases are TGTGCTAGTGGTCCCCGGGTAGGATCAGATACG. The variable domain in full, completed from reference TRBV12-5 and TRBJ2-3, reads DARVTQTPRHKVTEMGQEVTMRCQPILGHNTVFWYRQTMMQGLELLAYFRNRAPLDDSGMPKDRFSAEMPDATLATLKIQPSEPRDSAVYFCASGPRVGSDTQYFGPGTRLTVL.

This clone was picked up many times. Read coverage stops 3 residues before the CDR3 terminus; the germline J gene supplies the remainder. The rearrangement uses TRBV30 and TRBJ2-7; TRBD1 aligns across 11 bases. The J segment lost 5 bases and the V segment lost 2 bases, leaving 5 bases of the junction unmatched. This CDR3 spans 14 amino acids. Germline loops: CDR1 GTSNPN, CDR2 SVGIG (reference sequence). CDR3: CAWSPGQGGDEQYF. The sequenced CDR3 bases are TGTGCCTGGAGTCCGGGACAGGGGGGCGACGAG.

On this clone: The CDR3 extends 3 residues past the end of the read, so its final part is completed from the germline J gene. V gene TRBV13 combines with J gene TRBJ1-6; 10 bases agree with TRBD1. The germline CDR1 and CDR2 sequences are PRHDT and FYEKMQ (reference sequence). The junction had 10 bases not matched to a gene; V was cut back by 5 bases and J by 9 bases. The CDR3 totals 16 residues. CDR3 DNA, as far as it was read: TGTGCCAGCAGCCGGAGGGGACAGGGGCGAGGTTCACCC. Encoded protein: CASSRRGQGRGSP. The CDR3 as a whole reads CASSRRGQGRGSPLHF. The whole variable domain, filled in from reference TRBV13 and TRBJ1-6, reads AAGVIQSPRHLIKEKRETATLKCYPIPRHDTVYWYQQGPGQDPQFLISFYEKMQSDKGSIPDRFSAQQFSDYHSELNMSSLELGDSALYFCASSRRGQGRGSPLHFGNGTRLTVT.

There are many counts of this clone. The CDR3 end is not reached by the read, which stops 3 residues before it; the germline J gene fills it in. This rearrangement joins TRBV28 to TRBJ1-2; D not resolved. Germline V gives CDR1 MDHEN, CDR2 SYDVKM. The CDR3 consists of 13 residues. V lost 0 bases and J lost 4, with 6 bases in between. CDR3 bases read: TGTGCCAGCAGTTTATGGACATTCTATGGC. Amino acids: CASSLWTFYG. The entire CDR3 reads CASSLWTFYGYTF.

This clone showed up many times. One end of the junction is discordant with germline, which a read error may explain. The missing CDR3 end, 3 residues past where the read stops, is filled in from the germline J gene. The chain carries TRBV4-2 and TRBJ2-5; 8 bases align to TRBD2. From germline, CDR1 is LGHNA and CDR2 YNFKEQ. CDR3 length: 15 residues. CDR3 DNA, as far as it was read: TGCGCCAGCAGCCAATCTTTAGCGGGAAAGGAGACC. This sequence encodes CASSQSLAGKET. In full, the CDR3 is CASSQSLAGKETQYF.

This clone showed up many times. Read sequence stops 3 residues before the CDR3 end, and the germline J gene provides the missing end. The V call is TRBV5-1, the J call TRBJ1-1, with D perhaps matching TRBD1 (6 bases). CDR3 length: 15 residues. Germline lookup yields CDR1 SGHRS and CDR2 YFSETQ. V was pared by 2 bases and J by 0 bases, with 11 bases between. The CDR3 loop is CASSFDRPMNTEAFF. CDR3 DNA (partial): TGCGCCAGCAGCTTCGACAGGCCCATGAACACTGAA.